This T cell receptor (beta chain) came from a study of blood T cell repertoires in COVID-19. Study-wide background: The cDNA or gDNA used as material had been derived from T cells, B-cell-depleted T cells, or PBMCs.

The CDR3 has 17 amino acids. The V gene's germline CDR1 is LNHNV and CDR2 YYDKDF (reference sequence). Deletions cut 0 bases from V and 1 base from J, with 13 bases between. Original processing methods: Cell counts per sample came from amplifying reference gene primers. Profiled with immunoSEQ multiplex PCR; TCRdb holds only in-frame clones, not every one. That table gives V, J and clone size, and the DNA gave D and trimming. The repertoire holds over 200,000 clones, with about four fifths as singletons. The sequenced sample was peripheral blood. The chain recombines TRBV15 with TRBJ1-5; D is perhaps TRBD1 (6 bases). The sequence came from a woman between 50 and 59 years old with active or convalescent COVID-19. In nucleotides, the CDR3 is TGTGCCACCAGCAGAGACAGGGGTCCGTGGAGCAATCAGCCCCAGCATTTT. Amino acid sequence: CATSRDRGPWSNQPQHF.